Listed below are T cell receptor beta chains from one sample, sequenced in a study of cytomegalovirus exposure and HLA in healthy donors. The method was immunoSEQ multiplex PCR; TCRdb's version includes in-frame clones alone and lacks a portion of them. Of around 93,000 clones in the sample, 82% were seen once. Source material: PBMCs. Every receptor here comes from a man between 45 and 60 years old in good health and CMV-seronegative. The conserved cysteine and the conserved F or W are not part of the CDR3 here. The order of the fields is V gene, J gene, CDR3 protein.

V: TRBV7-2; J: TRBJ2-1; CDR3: ASSLTSGYNEQF
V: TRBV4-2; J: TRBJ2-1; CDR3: ASSHPGYPNEQF
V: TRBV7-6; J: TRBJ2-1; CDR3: ASSPRQVGSIMYNEQF
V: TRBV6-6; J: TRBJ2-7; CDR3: ASATSGIYEQY
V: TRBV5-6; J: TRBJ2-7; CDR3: ASSLGLATEQY
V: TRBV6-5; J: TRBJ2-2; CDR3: ASNEVAENTGELF
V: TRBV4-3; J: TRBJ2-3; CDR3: ASSQDWGQGILPY
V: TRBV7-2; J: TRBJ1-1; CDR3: ASRDRNTVEAF
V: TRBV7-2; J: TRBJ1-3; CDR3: ASSLGTGRNTIY
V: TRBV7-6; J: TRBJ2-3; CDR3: ASSSQGLADTQY
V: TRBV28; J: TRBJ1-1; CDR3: ASSLDQAANTEAF
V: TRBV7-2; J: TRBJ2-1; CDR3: ASSPQRGSDLRQF
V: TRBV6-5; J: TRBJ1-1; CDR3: ASSYVPGNTEAF